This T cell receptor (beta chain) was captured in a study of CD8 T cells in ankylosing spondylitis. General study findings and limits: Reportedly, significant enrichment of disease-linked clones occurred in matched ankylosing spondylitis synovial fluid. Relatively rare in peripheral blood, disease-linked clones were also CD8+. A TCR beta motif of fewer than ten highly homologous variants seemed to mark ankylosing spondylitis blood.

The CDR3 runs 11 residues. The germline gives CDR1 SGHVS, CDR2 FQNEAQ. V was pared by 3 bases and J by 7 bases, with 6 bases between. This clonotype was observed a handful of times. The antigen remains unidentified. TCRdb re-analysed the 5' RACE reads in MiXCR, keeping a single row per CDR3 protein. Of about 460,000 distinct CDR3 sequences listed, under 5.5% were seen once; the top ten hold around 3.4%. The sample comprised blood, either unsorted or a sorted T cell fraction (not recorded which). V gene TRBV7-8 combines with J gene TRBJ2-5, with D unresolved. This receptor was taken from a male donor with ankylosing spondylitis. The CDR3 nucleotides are TGTGCCAGCAGCTTCTCTGCGACCCAGTACTTC. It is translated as CASSFSATQYF.